The present TCR beta chain was sequenced within a study of radiotherapy plus CTLA-4 blockade in lung cancer. Study observations and caveats: Radiotherapy with ipilimumab was followed by blood expansion of tumor-derived clones.

This table comes from immunoSEQ multiplex PCR, and its TCRdb copy is limited to in-frame clones, with some not included. The profile shows about 110,000 clones, more than 70% of them singletons. With respect to this clone: Its antigen is undetermined.

The CDR3 totals 18 residues. The trim removed 4 bases at V and 1 base at J, leaving 15 bases unmatched. CDR1 SGDLS and CDR2 YYNGEE come from the germline V gene. The source material was peripheral blood, sampled from a patient treated with radiotherapy plus ipilimumab. The chain has TRBV9 and TRBJ1-2; TRBD1 aligns across 8 bases. The receptor was isolated from a human donor with non-small cell lung cancer that progressed on radiotherapy plus ipilimumab. Some clones in this sample may be carry-over from other donors' samples. The CDR3 DNA sequence: TGTGCCAGCAGCCCCCAGGGGGCAGGGACCCCGGGTAACTATGGCTACACCTTC. This gives the protein CASSPQGAGTPGNYGYTF.